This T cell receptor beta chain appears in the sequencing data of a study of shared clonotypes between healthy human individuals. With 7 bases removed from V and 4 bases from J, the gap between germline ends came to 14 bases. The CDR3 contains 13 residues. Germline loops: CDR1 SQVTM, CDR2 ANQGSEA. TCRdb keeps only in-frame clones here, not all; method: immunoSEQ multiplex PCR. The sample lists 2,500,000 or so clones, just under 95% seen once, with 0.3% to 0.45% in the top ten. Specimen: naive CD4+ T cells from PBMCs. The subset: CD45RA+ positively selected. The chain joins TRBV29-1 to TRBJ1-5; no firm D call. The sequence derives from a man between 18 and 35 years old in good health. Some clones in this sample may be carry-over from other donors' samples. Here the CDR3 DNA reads TGCAGCGCCGTGACACACAAAAATCAGCCCCAGCATTTT. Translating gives CSAVTHKNQPQHF.